This T cell receptor beta chain was sequenced for a study of sequential checkpoint blockade in melanoma. Study as a whole: TCRbeta immunosequencing was performed on DNA from around 91 pretreatment melanoma tumor samples. Over 20 patients had matched tumor biopsies before treatment and at week 13 after nivolumab or ipilimumab alone.

V was trimmed by 0 bases and J by 0 bases, leaving 7 bases between them. Germline V lookup: CDR1 SGHRS, CDR2 YFSETQ. This CDR3 has 14 amino acids. Whole-study results and caveats: In arm A, pretreatment tumor clonality was associated with response.

Treatment given: randomized to nivolumab then ipilimumab (arm A) or the reverse (arm B). No patient had prior DNA-damaging chemotherapy. The assay was immunoSEQ multiplex PCR, and TCRdb's table has in-frame clones only and misses some. Among 5,000 to 5,500 clones listed, around 28% were seen once. With regard to this clone: Its target is not known.

The source material was tumor tissue (inferred from file names), sampled from a patient given nivolumab and ipilimumab in sequence. This receptor was obtained from a human donor with melanoma. The J gene is TRBJ2-7, the V gene TRBV5-1; D remains unclear. The CDR3 is CASSLGTNSYEQYF. For the CDR3, the DNA is TGCGCCAGCAGCTTGGGGACCAACTCCTACGAGCAGTACTTC.